The T cell receptor beta chain described here comes from a study of CD4+ T cells in melanoma. The repertoire was sequenced with immunoSEQ multiplex PCR; TCRdb's copy has only in-frame clones and lacks some. The sample yields over 15,000 clones, about 72% seen once. Study observations and caveats: Reportedly, melanoma neoantigen-specific CD4+ T cells showed varied differentiation states. A reported correlation linked neoantigen-specific CD4+ T cells to CD8+, macrophage and B cell function.

This CDR3 has 16 residues. The J segment lost 5 bases and the V segment lost 4 bases, leaving 11 bases of the junction unmatched. The table lists this clone with a count of one. Its matching antigen is unknown. Input material: cells from a culture (not recorded whether cultured in vitro). The receptor comes from a human donor with melanoma. The chain combines TRBV6-7 with TRBJ2-3; 8 bases agree with TRBD2. TRBV6-7 is labeled an ORF, and its function is uncertain. The CDR3, as DNA: TGTGCCAGCAGTTTCCCTTTTCGGGGGGGCCAAGATACGCAGTATTTT. Encoded protein: CASSFPFRGGQDTQYF.